The next 11 T cell receptor beta chains were all read from a single sample in a study of blood T cells in healthy people across ages. Sample-barcoded 5' priming and a J-beta primer mix drove a second PCR of about 6 to 12 cycles. TCRdb processed the 5' RACE reads anew with MiXCR; each CDR3 protein has one entry. The table lists fewer than 900,000 distinct CDR3 sequences, about half of them singletons, with approximately 32% in the top ten. Sample: blood. Every receptor here comes from an older woman in good health.

This chain uses TRBV5-1 with TRBJ1-4; tentative D call: TRBD1 (6 bases). Germline V lookup: CDR1 SGHRS, CDR2 YFSETQ. V was clipped by 2 bases and J by 5 bases, with 10 bases between them. There are 14 residues in the CDR3. The CDR3 coding sequence is TGCGCCAGCAGCTTTGGACAGACAAATGAAAAACTGTTTTTT. This translates into CASSFGQTNEKLFF.

This chain links TRBV5-5 with TRBJ1-5; the D is unclear. Germline CDR1 reads SGHKS; CDR2 reads YYEKEE (reference sequence). V shed 4 bases and J shed 0 bases, with 8 bases lying between them. This CDR3 spans 14 amino acids. The CDR3: CASSPRTSNQPQHF. CDR3 bases: TGTGCCAGCAGCCCCCGGACTAGCAATCAGCCCCAGCATTTT.

This chain connects TRBV7-2 to TRBJ2-1; D unclear. This CDR3 has 12 residues. Trimming took off 3 bases at V and 8 bases at J, with 8 bases between the two ends. The germline CDR1 and CDR2 sequences are SGHTA and FQGNSA. This CDR3 is CASSFELDEQFF. The CDR3 region has the DNA TGTGCCAGCAGCTTCGAACTTGATGAGCAGTTCTTC.

In this sample, this clonotype turned up a few times. The gene calls are TRBV11-2 and TRBJ2-1; 12 bases map to TRBD2. The CDR3 extends over 14 amino acids. J gave up 8 bases and V 8 bases, and 7 bases lay outside the gene matches. CDR1 SGHAT and CDR2 FQNNGV come from the germline V gene. The CDR3 here is CASGGTSGLDEQFF. CDR3 nucleotides: TGTGCCAGCGGAGGGACTAGCGGGTTGGATGAGCAGTTCTTC. The full variable domain, rest sourced from reference TRBV11-2 and TRBJ2-1, is EAGVAQSPRYKIIEKRQSVAFWCNPISGHATLYWYQQILGQGPKLLIQFQNNGVVDDSQLPKDRFSAERLKGVDSTLKIQPAKLEDSAVYLCASGGTSGLDEQFFGPGTRLTVL.

Concerning this clonotype: One junction end disagrees with the germline gene, perhaps due to a read error. V usage is TRBV5-1 and J usage is TRBJ2-7; TRBD2 matches 11 bases. CDR3 length: 15 amino acids. The germline CDR1 and CDR2 sequences are SGHRS and YFSETQ. This chain's CDR3 is CACSFLGTSGSEQYF. The DNA for the CDR3 is TGCGCCTGCAGCTTCCTCGGGACTAGCGGAAGCGAGCAGTACTTC.

A remark on this clonotype: The junction departs from the called germline gene at one end, perhaps through a read error. This chain joins TRBV5-8 and TRBJ2-1; unclear D gene. The CDR3 extends over 15 amino acids. From germline, CDR1 is SGHTS and CDR2 YDEGEE. The CDR3 nucleotides read TGTGCCAGCAGTAGGGTGGGCGGCCGCTACAAGGAGCAGTTCTTC. This codes for CASSRVGGRYKEQFF.

The gene calls are TRBV7-3 and TRBJ1-1; 8 nucleotides align to TRBD1. The CDR3 has 13 residues. CDR1 is SGHTA, CDR2 FQGTGA, per germline. The V gene end was trimmed by 5 bases and the J gene end by 5 bases; junction bases not matched to a gene: 4. As DNA, the CDR3 is TGTGCCAGCAGCAGCAGGGGGCTTACTGAAGCTTTCTTT. Encoded protein: CASSSRGLTEAFF.

Concerning this clonotype: Sequence at one end of the junction differs from germline and may be a read error. V is TRBV18 and J is TRBJ2-1, with a weak D call TRBD1 (6 bases). Germline lookup yields CDR1 KGHSH and CDR2 LQKENI. The CDR3 runs to 13 residues. In nucleotides, the CDR3 is TGTGTCAGCTCACAGCAACTTACAGGGGAGCAGTTCTTC. It translates to CVSSQQLTGEQFF.

This clonotype has a handful of counts. The CDR3 protein is CASSLEGGAGVPDTQYF. The CDR3 bases are TGTGCCAGCAGCTTAGAGGGGGGAGCGGGAGTGCCAGATACGCAGTATTTT. This rearrangement joins TRBV7-2 to TRBJ2-3; 8 bases align to TRBD2. The germline V gene has CDR1 SGHTA and CDR2 FQGNSA. CDR3 size: 17 residues. Trimming took 1 base from V and 4 from J; bases not matched to a gene: 10.

This chain connects TRBV6-2 or TRBV6-3 to TRBJ1-2, with 7 bases aligning to TRBD1. Germline V gives CDR1 MNHEY, CDR2 SVGEGT. The trim removed 2 bases at V and 1 base at J, leaving 1 base unmatched. The CDR3 covers 14 residues. CDR3: CASSYGDSNYGYTF. CDR3 sequence (DNA): TGTGCCAGCAGTTACGGGGACAGTAACTATGGCTACACCTTC.

The genes are TRBV27 and TRBJ2-5; 12 bases are shared with TRBD1. The J call may be incorrect, as the DNA end agrees better with TRBJ2-7. Germline CDR1 is MNHEY and CDR2 is SMNVEV (reference sequence). The CDR3 runs to 15 residues. The CDR3 DNA reads as TGTGCCAGCAGTCCAGGGACAGGGGGCGAGTCCGAGCAGTACTTC. As protein: CASSPGTGGESEQYF.